The following is a T cell receptor beta chain sequence with its context. Primers included in the PCR were 60 Vbeta and 13 Jbeta primers. Generated by immunoSEQ multiplex PCR, the TCRdb table keeps only in-frame clones and is missing some. The repertoire includes tens of thousands of clones, around 66% of them detected once, and 3.9% sits in the top ten. The sample comes from a study of cytomegalovirus exposure and HLA in healthy donors. Trimming cost V 0 bases and J 0 bases, with 12 bases left between them. Per the germline V gene, CDR1 is SGHTA and CDR2 is FQGTGA. The CDR3 spans 18 residues. The sample taken for sequencing was PBMCs. The chain has TRBV7-3 and TRBJ2-6; unclear D gene. The receptor's source is a man younger than 40 in good health and CMV-seronegative. The chain's CDR3 is CASSLTGRSDSGANVLTF. Written as DNA, the CDR3 is TGTGCCAGCAGCTTAACTGGCAGAAGTGACTCTGGGGCCAACGTCCTGACTTTC.